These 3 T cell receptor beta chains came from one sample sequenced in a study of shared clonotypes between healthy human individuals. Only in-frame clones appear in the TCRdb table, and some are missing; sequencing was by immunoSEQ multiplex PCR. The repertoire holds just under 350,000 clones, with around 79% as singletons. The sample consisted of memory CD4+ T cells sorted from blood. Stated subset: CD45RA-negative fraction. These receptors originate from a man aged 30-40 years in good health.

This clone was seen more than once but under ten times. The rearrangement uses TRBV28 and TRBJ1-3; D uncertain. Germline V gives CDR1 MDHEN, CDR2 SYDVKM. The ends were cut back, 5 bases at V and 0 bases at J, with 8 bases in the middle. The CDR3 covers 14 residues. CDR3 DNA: TGTGCCAGCAGTCCCAGCGGCTCTGGAAACACCATATATTTT. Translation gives CASSPSGSGNTIYF.

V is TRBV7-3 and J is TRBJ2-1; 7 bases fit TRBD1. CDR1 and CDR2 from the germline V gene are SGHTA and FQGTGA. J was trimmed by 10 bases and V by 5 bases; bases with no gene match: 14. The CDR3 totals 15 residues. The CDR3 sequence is CASSVEGADLREQFF. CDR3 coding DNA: TGTGCCAGCAGCGTCGAGGGGGCCGACTTGCGGGAGCAGTTCTTC.

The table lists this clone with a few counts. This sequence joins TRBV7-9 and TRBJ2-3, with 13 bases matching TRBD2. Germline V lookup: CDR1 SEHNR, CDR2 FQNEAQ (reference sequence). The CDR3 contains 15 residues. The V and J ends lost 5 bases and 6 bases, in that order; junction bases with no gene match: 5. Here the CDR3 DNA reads TGTGCCAGCAGCGCCGGACTAGCGGGAGTTGATACGCAGTATTTT. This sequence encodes CASSAGLAGVDTQYF.